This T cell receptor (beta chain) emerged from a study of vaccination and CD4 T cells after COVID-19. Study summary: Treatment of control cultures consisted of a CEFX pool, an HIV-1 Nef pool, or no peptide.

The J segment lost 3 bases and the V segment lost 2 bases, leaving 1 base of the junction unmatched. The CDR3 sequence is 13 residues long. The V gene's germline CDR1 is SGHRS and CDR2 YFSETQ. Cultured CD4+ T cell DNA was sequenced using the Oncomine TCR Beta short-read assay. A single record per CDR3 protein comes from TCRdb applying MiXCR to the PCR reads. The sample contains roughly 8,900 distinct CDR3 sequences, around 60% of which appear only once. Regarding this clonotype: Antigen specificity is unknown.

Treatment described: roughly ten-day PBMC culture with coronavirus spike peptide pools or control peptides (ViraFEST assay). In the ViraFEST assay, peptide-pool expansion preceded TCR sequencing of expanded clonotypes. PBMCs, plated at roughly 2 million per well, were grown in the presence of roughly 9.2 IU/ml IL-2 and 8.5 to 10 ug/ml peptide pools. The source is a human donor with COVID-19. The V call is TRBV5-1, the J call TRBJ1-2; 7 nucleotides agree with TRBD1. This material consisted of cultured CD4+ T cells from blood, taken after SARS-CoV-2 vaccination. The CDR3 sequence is CASSLTGDYGYTF. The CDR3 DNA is TGCGCCAGCAGCTTAACAGGGGACTATGGCTACACCTTC.